This section outlines one T cell receptor (beta chain) sequence together with its context. The sample originates from a study of T cell responses to AZD1222 COVID-19 vaccine. TCRdb's copy holds only in-frame clones and misses some; the assay was immunoSEQ multiplex PCR. The repertoire holds around 95,000 clones, with about 87% as singletons. Germline CDR1 reads SEHNR; CDR2 reads FQNEAQ (reference sequence). V was pared by 5 bases and J by 4 bases, with 12 bases between. The CDR3 has 14 amino acids. The sequence came from an adult in good health. The chain couples TRBV7-9 to TRBJ2-1; possibly TRBD1 for D (6 bases). Sequences were derived from peripheral blood, sampled on day 0 of AZD1222 vaccination. The CDR3 protein is CASSLDRLYNEQFF. In DNA, the CDR3 is TGTGCCAGCAGCCTGGACAGACTATACAATGAGCAGTTCTTC.